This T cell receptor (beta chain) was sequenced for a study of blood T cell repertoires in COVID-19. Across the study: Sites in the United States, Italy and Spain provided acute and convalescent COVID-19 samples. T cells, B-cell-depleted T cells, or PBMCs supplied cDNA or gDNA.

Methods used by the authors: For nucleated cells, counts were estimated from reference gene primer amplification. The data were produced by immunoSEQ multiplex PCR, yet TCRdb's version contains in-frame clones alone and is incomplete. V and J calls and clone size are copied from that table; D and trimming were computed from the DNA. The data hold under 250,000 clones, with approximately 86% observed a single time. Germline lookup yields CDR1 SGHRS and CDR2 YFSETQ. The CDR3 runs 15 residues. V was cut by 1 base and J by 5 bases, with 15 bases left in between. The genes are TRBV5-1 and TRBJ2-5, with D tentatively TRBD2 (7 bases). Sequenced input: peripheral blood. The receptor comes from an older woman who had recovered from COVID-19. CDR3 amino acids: CASSLSGGAAETQYF. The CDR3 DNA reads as TGCGCCAGCAGCTTGAGTGGGGGGGCCGCGGAGACCCAGTACTTC.